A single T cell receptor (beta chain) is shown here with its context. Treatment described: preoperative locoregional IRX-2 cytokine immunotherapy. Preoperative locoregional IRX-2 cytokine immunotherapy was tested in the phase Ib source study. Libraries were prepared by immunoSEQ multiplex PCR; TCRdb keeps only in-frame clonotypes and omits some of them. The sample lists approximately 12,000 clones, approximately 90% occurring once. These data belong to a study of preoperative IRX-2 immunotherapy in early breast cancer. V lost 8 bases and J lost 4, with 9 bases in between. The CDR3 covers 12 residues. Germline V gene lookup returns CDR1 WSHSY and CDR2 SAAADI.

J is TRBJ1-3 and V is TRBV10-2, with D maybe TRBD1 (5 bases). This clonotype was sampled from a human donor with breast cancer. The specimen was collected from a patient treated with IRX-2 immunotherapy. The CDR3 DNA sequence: TGCGCCAGCTCGGGGGAAGGAAACACCATATATTTT. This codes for CASSGEGNTIYF.